Each of the 13 T cell receptor beta chains below was sequenced from the same sample in a study of CD8 T cells in Susac syndrome. Reverse transcription of roughly 0.5 to 1 ug RNA was carried out with random hexamers. TCRdb reanalysed the immunoSEQ multiplex PCR reads using MiXCR and keeps one entry per CDR3 protein. The data show roughly 180,000 distinct CDR3 sequences, 90% to 95% seen once. The specimen sequenced was CD4+ T cells from PBMCs. These receptors originate from a human donor in good health.

The chain combines TRBV2 with TRBJ1-2; D call uncertain. V was clipped by 7 bases and J by 2 bases, with 8 bases between them. The CDR3 contains 12 residues. CDR1 is SNHLY and CDR2 is FYNNEI in the germline V gene. DNA for the CDR3: TGTGCCAGCACCGAGGACAACTATGGCTACACCTTC. Its protein is CASTEDNYGYTF.

The chain links TRBV7-6 to TRBJ2-2; TRBD2 might be the D (6 bases). The CDR3 is 15 amino acids. Germline CDR1 and CDR2: SGHVS and FNYEAQ. V lost 5 bases to trimming and J lost 3 bases, with 13 bases between them. CDR3 DNA sequence: TGTGCCAGCAGCCCCCCCGGGACTTACACCGGGGAGCTGTTTTTT. It encodes CASSPPGTYTGELFF.

With respect to this clonotype: One end of the junction varies from germline; a read error may be responsible. The rearrangement uses TRBV18 and TRBJ1-2; D unclear. There are 14 residues in the CDR3. Germline CDR1 reads KGHSH; CDR2 reads LQKENI. The DNA of the CDR3 is TGTGCCAGCTCTCCACTCGAGGGAAACTATGGCTACACCTTC. Amino acid sequence: CASSPLEGNYGYTF.

CDR3 DNA sequence: TGTGCCAGCAGGCAGGGTTTCACTGAAGCTTTCTTT. Amino acids: CASRQGFTEAFF. V usage is TRBV6-5 and J usage is TRBJ1-1; TRBD1 is a possible D gene (5 bases). There are 12 residues in the CDR3. The ends were cut back, 6 bases at V and 4 bases at J, with 9 bases in the middle. The V gene's germline CDR1 is MNHEY and CDR2 SVGAGI.

The rearrangement links TRBV15 to TRBJ2-2, with TRBD1 as a possible D gene (6 bases). This CDR3 has 15 residues. CDR1 LNHNV and CDR2 YYDKDF come from the germline V gene (reference sequence). The ends were cut back, 4 bases at V and 3 bases at J, with 12 bases in the middle. This chain's CDR3 is CATSTGSGDTGELFF. CDR3 DNA: TGTGCCACCAGCACGGGCTCAGGGGACACCGGGGAGCTGTTTTTT.

CDR3 region: CASRVGTGSSYEQYF. CDR3 DNA: TGTGCCAGCAGGGTAGGGACAGGGAGCTCCTACGAGCAGTACTTC. The V and J genes are TRBV6-5 and TRBJ2-7, with 9 bases matching TRBD1. Germline-derived CDR1 and CDR2 are MNHEY and SVGAGI. The CDR3 length is 15 residues. V lost 6 bases to trimming and J lost 0 bases; unmatched junction nucleotides: 6.

The rearrangement links TRBV5-1 to TRBJ2-1; perhaps TRBD1 as D (9 bases). This CDR3 region has 16 residues. V was shortened by 6 bases and J by 1 base, with 17 bases between the two germline ends. CDR1 and CDR2 (germline): SGHRS, YFSETQ. For the CDR3, the DNA is TGCGCCAGCACCCCGGGGGGGACAGGGTCCTACAATGAGCAGTTCTTC. Its protein product is CASTPGGTGSYNEQFF.

This clonotype showed up just once. This sequence joins TRBV30 and TRBJ2-5; possible D gene TRBD2, 6 bases. V shed 0 bases and J shed 1 base, with 12 bases lying between them. Germline values: CDR1 GTSNPN, CDR2 SVGIG (reference sequence). The CDR3 sequence is 15 residues long. Here the CDR3 reads CAWSVHAGLQETQYF. DNA of the CDR3: TGTGCCTGGAGTGTACACGCGGGGCTCCAAGAGACCCAGTACTTC.

The CDR3 DNA is TGTGCCAGCAGCTTGTATTCCGGGGAATCACCCCTCCACTTT. As protein: CASSLYSGESPLHF. V and J are TRBV5-4 and TRBJ1-6, with D unclear. Germline V lookup: CDR1 SGHNT, CDR2 YYREEE (reference sequence). V lost 1 base and J lost 10, with 12 bases in between. The length of the CDR3 is 14 residues. The full variable domain, its missing parts supplied by reference TRBV5-4 and TRBJ1-6, is ETGVTQSPTHLIKTRGQQVTLRCSSQSGHNTVSWYQQALGQGPQFIFQYYREEENGRGNFPPRFSGLQFPNYSSELNVNALELDDSALYLCASSLYSGESPLHFGNGTRLTVT.

The rearrangement joins TRBV29-1 to TRBJ2-7, with TRBD1 identical over 12 bases. Germline loops: CDR1 SQVTM, CDR2 ANQGSEA. The CDR3 consists of 14 residues. Unmatched junction bases numbered 8, after V lost 5 bases and J lost 6 bases. The CDR3 region is CSVTTGTGGLEQYF. The CDR3 DNA reads as TGCAGCGTTACTACCGGGACAGGGGGCCTCGAGCAGTACTTC.

The CDR3 sequence is CASSQGRGGETYNEQFF. The CDR3 DNA reads TGTGCCAGCAGCCAGGGTAGGGGGGGGGAAACCTACAATGAGCAGTTCTTC. The chain uses TRBV4-2 and TRBJ2-1; weak D call: TRBD2 (7 bases). Between the trimmed V and J ends, which lost 3 bases and 2 bases, there was a span of 17 bases. CDR1 is LGHNA, CDR2 YNFKEQ, per germline. The CDR3 totals 17 residues.

This clonotype was detected only once. The chain carries TRBV4-3 and TRBJ2-2; 7 nucleotides match TRBD2. The trim removed 4 bases at V and 6 bases at J, leaving 14 bases unmatched. Germline V gene lookup returns CDR1 LGHNA and CDR2 YSLEER. There are 17 residues in the CDR3. The CDR3 coding sequence is TGCGCCAGCAGCCCACGATTGGTGGGGGGGTCGGCCGGGGAGCTGTTTTTT. Translation gives CASSPRLVGGSAGELFF.

This chain uses TRBV12-3 or TRBV12-4 with TRBJ2-7; D call uncertain. Trimming took 2 bases from V and 5 from J, leaving 10 bases between them. This CDR3 has 13 amino acids. The CDR3 loop is CASSLSPPHEQYF. CDR3 in DNA: TGTGCCAGCAGTTTATCTCCCCCGCACGAGCAGTACTTC.